This passage covers 18 T cell receptor beta chains from one sample sequenced in a study of pediatric ulcerative colitis. Sequenced by immunoSEQ multiplex PCR; TCRdb stores in-frame clones only, minus some. The table shows around 64,000 clones, with 70% to 85% occurring only once. The specimen was blood. The receptor set was obtained from a boy between 10 and 17 years old with moderate ulcerative colitis.

This clone has just one count. The V gene is TRBV5-4, the J gene TRBJ1-2, with 10 bases aligning to TRBD1. V was pared by 4 bases and J by 8 bases, with 8 bases of the junction left unmatched. Germline values: CDR1 SGHNT, CDR2 YYREEE (reference sequence). This CDR3 is built from 14 residues. The CDR3 region is CASSPRDRGSGYTF. For the CDR3, the DNA is TGTGCCAGCAGCCCGCGGGACAGGGGTAGCGGCTACACCTTC.

V gene TRBV11-2 combines with J gene TRBJ2-1; TRBD1 might be the D (6 bases). V shed 11 bases and J shed 2 bases, with 13 bases lying between them. The CDR3 is 13 residues long. Germline CDR1 is SGHAT and CDR2 is FQNNGV. The CDR3 DNA follows: TGTGCCGCAAACACAGGGCCCTACAATGAGCAGTTCTTC. Its protein product is CAANTGPYNEQFF. The complete variable domain, with remaining parts taken from reference TRBV11-2 and TRBJ2-1, reads EAGVAQSPRYKIIEKRQSVAFWCNPISGHATLYWYQQILGQGPKLLIQFQNNGVVDDSQLPKDRFSAERLKGVDSTLKIQPAKLEDSAVYLCAANTGPYNEQFFGPGTRLTVL.

The chain joins TRBV7-8 to TRBJ2-7; 9 positions match TRBD1. V shed 3 bases, J shed 1 base, and the junction held 10 bases outside the gene matches. The CDR3 sequence is 17 residues long. CDR1 and CDR2 (germline): SGHVS, FQNEAQ. The CDR3 DNA is TGTGCCAGCAGCTTTTCCCTTACGGGACAGGGTTCCTACGAGCAGTACTTC. Translation: CASSFSLTGQGSYEQYF.

The J gene is TRBJ2-7, the V gene TRBV28; possible D gene TRBD1, 5 bases. The CDR3 has 13 residues. CDR1 is MDHEN, CDR2 SYDVKM, per germline. The V and J ends lost 4 bases and 2 bases respectively, with 9 bases between them. CDR3 in amino acids: CASSYQGPYEQYF. CDR3 nucleotides: TGTGCCAGCAGTTACCAGGGTCCCTACGAGCAGTACTTC.

The V gene is TRBV6-5, the J gene TRBJ1-1; D possibly corresponds to TRBD1 (5 bases). This CDR3 spans 14 amino acids. The ends were cut back, 5 bases at V and 0 bases at J, with 10 bases in the middle. The germline gives CDR1 MNHEY, CDR2 SVGAGI. The CDR3 sequence: CASSRDGMNTEAFF. The CDR3 DNA is TGTGCCAGCAGTCGGGACGGAATGAACACTGAAGCTTTCTTT.

The gene calls are TRBV7-9 and TRBJ1-2; 10 bases map to TRBD1. CDR3 size: 15 residues. Germline V lookup: CDR1 SEHNR, CDR2 FQNEAQ (reference sequence). Losses at the gene ends were 0 bases for V and 7 bases for J; bases not matched to a gene: 5. CDR3 in DNA: TGTGCCAGCAGCTTAGCCGGGACAGGGGCTCTTGGCTACACCTTC. Encoded protein: CASSLAGTGALGYTF. Based on the CDR3 plus reference TRBV7-9 and TRBJ1-2, the full variable domain is DTGVSQNPRHKITKRGQNVTFRCDPISEHNRLYWYRQTLGQGPEFLTYFQNEAQLEKSRLLSDRFSAERPKGSFSTLEIQRTEQGDSAMYLCASSLAGTGALGYTFGSGTRLTVV.

CDR3 region: CASSVRGRDEKLFF. The CDR3 nucleotides read TGTGCCAGCAGCGTTAGAGGGCGGGATGAAAAACTGTTTTTT. The chain links TRBV9 to TRBJ1-4; no clear D gene. This CDR3 contains 14 residues. The V and J ends lost 2 bases and 6 bases respectively, with 11 bases between them. Germline assignment: CDR1 SGDLS and CDR2 YYNGEE.

This chain uses TRBV25-1 with TRBJ1-2, with 11 bases matching TRBD1. With 2 bases clipped from V and 8 bases from J, the junction kept 4 bases outside the gene matches. Per germline, CDR1 MGHDK and CDR2 SYGVNS. The CDR3 consists of 14 residues. CDR3 residues: CASSEGRTGGGYTF. The CDR3, as DNA: TGTGCCAGCAGTGAAGGGAGGACAGGGGGCGGCTACACCTTC.

V gene TRBV7-3 combines with J gene TRBJ1-1; the D is unclear. V lost 1 base and J lost 1, with 7 bases in between. This CDR3 has 14 amino acids. From germline, CDR1 is SGHTA and CDR2 FQGTGA. For the CDR3, the DNA is TGTGCCAGCAGCTTAAGGCAGCCGAACACTGAAGCTTTCTTT. This codes for CASSLRQPNTEAFF.

The rearrangement joins TRBV6-4 to TRBJ2-2, with D hard to call. Between the trimmed V and J ends, which lost 10 bases and 3 bases, there was a span of 9 bases. Germline V gene data show CDR1 as MRHNA and CDR2 as SNTAGT. The CDR3 contains 12 residues. The CDR3 spells CATSRDTGELFF. The CDR3 coding sequence is TGTGCCACCTCAAGGGACACCGGGGAGCTGTTTTTT.

V usage is TRBV4-1 and J usage is TRBJ2-7; D unclear. CDR3 size: 13 residues. The germline V gene encodes CDR1 MGHRA and CDR2 YSYEKL. Trimming removed 1 base from V and 3 bases from J, with 7 bases in between. CDR3 bases: TGCGCCAGCAGCCAAGTTGGTGTCTACGAGCAGTACTTC. Its protein is CASSQVGVYEQYF.

V gene TRBV6-1 combines with J gene TRBJ2-7, with 7 bases aligning to TRBD1. The V gene's germline CDR1 is MNHNS and CDR2 SASEGT. The CDR3 runs 15 residues. V shed 6 bases, J shed 3 bases, and the junction held 11 bases outside the gene matches. CDR3 region: CASRRTGDIVYEQYF. DNA for the CDR3: TGTGCCAGCAGGCGGACAGGCGATATTGTCTACGAGCAGTACTTC.

The chain couples TRBV2 to TRBJ2-7; D is ambiguous. V gave up 6 bases and J gave up 3 bases, with 18 bases separating them. The CDR3 covers 15 residues. CDR1 and CDR2 from the germline V gene are SNHLY and FYNNEI. This CDR3 is CASRALAVVVYEQYF. CDR3 bases: TGTGCCAGCAGGGCCCTGGCGGTGGTGGTCTACGAGCAGTACTTC.

The chain recombines TRBV6-5 with TRBJ2-7, with a tentative D call TRBD2 (6 bases). This CDR3 has 14 residues. Germline values: CDR1 MNHEY, CDR2 SVGAGI. The V end was cut by 2 bases, the J end by 5 bases, with 13 bases between. The CDR3 nucleotides are TGTGCCAGCAGTTACGGCGGGATGGACGACGAGCAGTACTTC. It codes for CASSYGGMDDEQYF.

The chain couples TRBV7-2 to TRBJ2-3, with D uncertain. The V end was cut by 3 bases, the J end by 1 base, with 8 bases between. Germline-derived CDR1 and CDR2 are SGHTA and FQGNSA. This CDR3 contains 14 residues. The CDR3 is CASSFKSGTDTQYF. The CDR3 bases are TGTGCCAGCAGCTTTAAGAGTGGCACAGATACGCAGTATTTT.

This sequence joins TRBV6-1 and TRBJ1-1, with a tentative D call TRBD1 (5 bases). Per the germline V gene, CDR1 is MNHNS and CDR2 is SASEGT. This CDR3 contains 13 residues. Trimming pared 6 bases from V and 0 bases from J, leaving 8 bases between. CDR3 sequence: CASRTAMNTEAFF. DNA of the CDR3: TGTGCCAGCAGGACAGCTATGAACACTGAAGCTTTCTTT.

The chain links TRBV2 to TRBJ1-1, with D tentatively TRBD1 (5 bases). The CDR3 consists of 15 residues. Trimming pared 2 bases from V and 0 bases from J, leaving 10 bases between. CDR1 is SNHLY and CDR2 is FYNNEI in the germline V gene. This CDR3 reads CASSESTALNTEAFF. The CDR3 DNA reads TGTGCCAGCAGTGAATCGACAGCTTTGAACACTGAAGCTTTCTTT.

The CDR3 DNA is TGTGCCAGCAGTCCTCCCGGGACAGGGGTTAGGGAGCAGTACTTC. As protein: CASSPPGTGVREQYF. V gene TRBV28 combines with J gene TRBJ2-7; 10 positions match TRBD1. The CDR3 is 15 residues long. CDR1 and CDR2 (germline): MDHEN, SYDVKM. With V trimmed by 5 bases and J by 7 bases, 11 bases remained unmatched. Supplemented by reference TRBV28 and TRBJ2-7, the full variable domain reads DVKVTQSSRYLVKRTGEKVFLECVQDMDHENMFWYRQDPGLGLRLIYFSYDVKMKEKGDIPEGYSVSREKKERFSLILESASTNQTSMYLCASSPPGTGVREQYFGPGTRLTVT.